This T cell receptor (beta chain) was sequenced for a study of shared clonotypes between healthy human individuals. Regarding this clone: The antigen is unknown.

Terminally differentiated effector memory CD45RA+ cells were excluded by CCR7 positive selection of CD45RO-negative cells. An approximately 200 ng quantity of DNA, roughly 30,000 T cell genomes, went into the sorted-subset replicate PCRs. Method: immunoSEQ multiplex PCR; TCRdb's copy keeps in-frame clones and lacks some. The sample carries about 1,800,000 clones, 85% to 95% recorded once. Study results and caveats: Around 5.4% of naive CD4 clonotypes were common to a few donors.

Germline V gene sequence: CDR1 GTSNPN, CDR2 SVGIG (reference sequence). With 0 bases removed from V and 6 bases from J, the gap between germline ends came to 15 bases. The CDR3 totals 16 residues. Source material: naive CD8+ T cells sorted from blood. The J gene is TRBJ2-6, the V gene TRBV30; D remains unclear. The clonotype originates from a man younger than 30 in good health. CDR3 in DNA: TGTGCCTGGAGTGTAAAGGACCTATCGGAGGCCAACGTCCTGACTTTC. This gives the protein CAWSVKDLSEANVLTF.